The 5 T cell receptor beta chains reported below all come from one sample, sequenced in a study of regulatory T cells in long-lasting Graves disease. Arm-PCR of CDR3 regions with iRepertoire HTBI primers generated TCR beta libraries. TCRdb independently ran MiXCR on the multiplex PCR reads; one entry per CDR3 protein. In the table there are some 340,000 distinct CDR3 sequences, about 23% of which are singletons. As to time point: persistent/refractory GD, antithyroid drugs over 5 years with positive TRAb. PBMC RNA served as the TCR library source. The sample consisted of peripheral blood mononuclear cells (PBMCs), taken when the disease was refractory, from a patient treated with antithyroid drugs. These receptors were collected from a woman aged 40 to 50 with Graves disease.

This clonotype was counted between two and nine times. The V call is TRBV20-1, the J call TRBJ2-2; perhaps TRBD1 as D (6 bases). CDR3 length: 15 residues. Germline CDR1 reads DFQATT; CDR2 reads SNEGSKA (reference sequence). V was clipped by 5 bases and J by 6 bases, with 19 bases between them. The CDR3 region is CSAPTGVGFSGELFF. The CDR3 bases are TGCAGTGCTCCGACAGGCGTCGGTTTTTCCGGGGAGCTGTTTTTT.

The rearrangement joins TRBV7-9 to TRBJ2-6; the D is unclear. The CDR3 sequence is 15 residues long. In germline, CDR1 is SEHNR, CDR2 FQNEAQ (reference sequence). V lost 1 base and J 4 bases, leaving 8 bases between the germline ends. The CDR3 here is CASSLEAGGANVLTF. DNA of the CDR3: TGTGCCAGCAGCTTAGAAGCTGGAGGGGCCAACGTCCTGACTTTC.

This clonotype was counted a few times. CDR3 in amino acids: CAGSREQPQHF. Written as DNA, the CDR3 is TGTGCCGGAAGTCGGGAGCAGCCCCAGCATTTT. The V and J genes are TRBV19 and TRBJ1-5, with unresolved D. The CDR3 is made up of 11 amino acids. V gave up 11 bases and J gave up 7 bases, with 12 bases separating them. The germline gives CDR1 LNHDA, CDR2 SQIVND (reference sequence).

The chain recombines TRBV5-1 with TRBJ2-7; a weak D match, TRBD1 (6 bases). CDR3 length equals 14 residues. Germline V gene lookup returns CDR1 SGHRS and CDR2 YFSETQ. V gave up 3 bases and J gave up 4 bases, with 14 bases separating them. The CDR3 reads CASSSGATLYEQYF. For the CDR3, the DNA is TGCGCCAGCAGCTCAGGGGCCACCCTATACGAGCAGTACTTC.

As for this clonotype: The CDR3 carries no conserved terminal phenylalanine or tryptophan, so it likely arises from a read error. The V and J genes are TRBV9 and TRBJ1-2, with D hard to call. V lost 0 bases and J 5 bases, leaving 5 bases between the germline ends. Germline V gives CDR1 SGDLS, CDR2 YYNGEE. The CDR3 length is 12 residues. The CDR3 nucleotides are TGTGCCAGCAGCGTAGCCGGGTATGGCTACACCTCC. Its protein is CASSVAGYGYTS.